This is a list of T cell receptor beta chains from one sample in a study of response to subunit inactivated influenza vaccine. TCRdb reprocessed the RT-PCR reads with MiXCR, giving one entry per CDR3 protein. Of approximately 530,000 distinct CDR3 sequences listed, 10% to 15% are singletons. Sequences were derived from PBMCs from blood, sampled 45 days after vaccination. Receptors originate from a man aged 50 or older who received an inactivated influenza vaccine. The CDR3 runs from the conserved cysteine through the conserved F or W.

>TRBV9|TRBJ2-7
CASTGGDSYEQYF
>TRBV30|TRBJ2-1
CAWRSGRVYNEQFF
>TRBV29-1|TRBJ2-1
CSVEGNGYNEQFF
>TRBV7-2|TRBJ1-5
CASSGDRGQPQHF
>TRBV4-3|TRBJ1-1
CASSPEWRNTEAFF
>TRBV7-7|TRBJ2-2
CGIAGGPTGELFF
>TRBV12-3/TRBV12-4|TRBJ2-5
CASSLIGAGGETQYF
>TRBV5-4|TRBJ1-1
CASSLIEIKGRGAEAFF
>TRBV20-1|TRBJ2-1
CSTGKGLAGGIEQFF
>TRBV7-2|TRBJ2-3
CASSFAGTSGGTDTQYF
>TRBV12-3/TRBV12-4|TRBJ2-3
CASSRGRDRGTDTQYF
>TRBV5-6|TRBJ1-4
CASSPDRGRSNEKLFF
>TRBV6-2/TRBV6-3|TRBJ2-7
CASRTGSAYEQYF
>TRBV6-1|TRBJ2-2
CASTPIPGRANTGELFF
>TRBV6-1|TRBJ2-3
CASSDVLSVSDTQYF
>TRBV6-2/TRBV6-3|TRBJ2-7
CASSPFIPGQGTKTTSVEQYF
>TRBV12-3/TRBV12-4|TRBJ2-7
CASSYDDYEQYF
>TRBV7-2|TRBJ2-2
CASSDGGATGELFF
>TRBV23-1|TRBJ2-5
CASSQSWGARETQYF